This T cell receptor (beta chain) was recorded in a study of blood T cells in healthy people across ages. The study, taken as a whole, reports: Using unsorted PBMCs precluded a conclusive naive versus antigen-experienced comparison. TCR beta diversity was tightly associated with the proportion of naive T cells. Versus aged donors, long-lived donors had higher diversity and more naive CD4+ cells.

As concerns this clonotype: Its target is unknown.

PCR was performed a second time for 7 to 11 cycles using a sample-barcoded 5' primer and a J-beta primer mix. Using its own MiXCR run on the 5' RACE reads, TCRdb lists one record per CDR3 protein. The sample carries about 1.7 million distinct CDR3 sequences, about 28% recorded once. Every donor provided roughly 10 milliliters of peripheral blood. The germline CDR1 and CDR2 sequences are SGHVS and FQNEAQ. The CDR3 length is 16 residues. The J segment lost 0 bases and the V segment lost 5 bases, leaving 9 bases of the junction unmatched. The chain employs TRBV7-8 and TRBJ2-5; 7 bases line up with TRBD1. The TCR originated in a woman aged 30 to 39 in good health. Sequenced: blood. This CDR3 is CASSREPDRYQETQYF. The CDR3 region has the DNA TGTGCCAGCAGCCGGGAACCGGACAGGTACCAAGAGACCCAGTACTTC.